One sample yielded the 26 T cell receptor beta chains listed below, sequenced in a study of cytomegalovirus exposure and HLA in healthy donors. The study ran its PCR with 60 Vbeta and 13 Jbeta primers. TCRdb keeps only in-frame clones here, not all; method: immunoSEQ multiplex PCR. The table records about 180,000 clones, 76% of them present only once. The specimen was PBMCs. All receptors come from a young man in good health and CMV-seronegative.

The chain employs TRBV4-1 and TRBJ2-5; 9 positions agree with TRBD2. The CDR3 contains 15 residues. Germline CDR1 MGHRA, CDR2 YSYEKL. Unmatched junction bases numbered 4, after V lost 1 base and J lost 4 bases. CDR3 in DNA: TGCGCCAGCAGCCAAGGCGGGGGGGCCCCAGAGACCCAGTACTTC. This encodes CASSQGGGAPETQYF.

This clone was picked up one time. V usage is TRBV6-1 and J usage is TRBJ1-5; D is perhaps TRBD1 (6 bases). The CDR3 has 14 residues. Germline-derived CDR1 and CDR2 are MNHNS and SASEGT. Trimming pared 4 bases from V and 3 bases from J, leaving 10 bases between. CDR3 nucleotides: TGTGCCAGCAGTGCCGGACAGCTCAATCAGCCCCAGCATTTT. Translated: CASSAGQLNQPQHF.

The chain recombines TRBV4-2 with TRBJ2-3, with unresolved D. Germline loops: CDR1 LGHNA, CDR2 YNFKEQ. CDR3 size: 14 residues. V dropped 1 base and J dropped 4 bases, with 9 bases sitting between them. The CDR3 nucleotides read TGTGCCAGCAGCCAAGGAGTGTCTTCAGATACGCAGTATTTT. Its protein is CASSQGVSSDTQYF.

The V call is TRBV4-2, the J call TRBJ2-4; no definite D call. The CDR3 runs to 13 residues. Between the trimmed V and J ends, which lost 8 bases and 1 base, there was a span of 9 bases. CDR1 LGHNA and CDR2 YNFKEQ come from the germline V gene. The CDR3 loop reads CASRGAAKNIQYF. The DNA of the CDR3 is TGTGCCAGCCGCGGAGCGGCCAAAAACATTCAGTACTTC.

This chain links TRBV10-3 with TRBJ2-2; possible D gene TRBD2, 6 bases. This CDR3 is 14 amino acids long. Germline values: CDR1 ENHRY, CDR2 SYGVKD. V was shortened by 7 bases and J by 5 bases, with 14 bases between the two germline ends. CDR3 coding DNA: TGTGCCATCACCCCGGGTGGAGGGACCGGGGAGCTGTTTTTT. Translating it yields CAITPGGGTGELFF.

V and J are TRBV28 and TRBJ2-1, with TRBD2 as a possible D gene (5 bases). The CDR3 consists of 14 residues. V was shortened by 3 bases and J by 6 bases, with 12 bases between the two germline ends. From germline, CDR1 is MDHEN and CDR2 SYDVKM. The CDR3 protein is CASSLGGLGNEQFF. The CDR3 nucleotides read TGTGCCAGCAGTTTGGGCGGGTTAGGCAATGAGCAGTTCTTC.

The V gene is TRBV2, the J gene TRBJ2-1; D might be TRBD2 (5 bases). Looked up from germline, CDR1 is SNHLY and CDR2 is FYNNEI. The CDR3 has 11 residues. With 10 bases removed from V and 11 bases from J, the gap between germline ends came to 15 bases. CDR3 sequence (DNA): TGTGCCACCTGGACTGCTCGTAAGCAGTTCTTC. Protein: CATWTARKQFF.

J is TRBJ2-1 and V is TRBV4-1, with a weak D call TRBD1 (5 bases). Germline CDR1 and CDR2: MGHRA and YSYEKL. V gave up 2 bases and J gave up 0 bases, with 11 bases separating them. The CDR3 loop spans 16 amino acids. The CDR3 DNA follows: TGCGCCAGCAGCCAACGTGACAGCAGCTCCTACAATGAGCAGTTCTTC. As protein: CASSQRDSSSYNEQFF.

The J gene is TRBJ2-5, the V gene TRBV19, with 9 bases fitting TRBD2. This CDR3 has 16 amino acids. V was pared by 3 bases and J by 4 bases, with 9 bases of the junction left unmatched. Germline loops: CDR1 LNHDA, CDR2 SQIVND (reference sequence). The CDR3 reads CASSIRASGVPETQYF. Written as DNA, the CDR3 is TGTGCCAGTAGTATTAGGGCTAGCGGGGTTCCAGAGACCCAGTACTTC. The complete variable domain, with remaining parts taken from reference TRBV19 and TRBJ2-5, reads DGGITQSPKYLFRKEGQNVTLSCEQNLNHDAMYWYRQDPGQGLRLIYYSQIVNDFQKGDIAEGYSVSREKKESFPLTVTSAQKNPTAFYLCASSIRASGVPETQYFGPGTRLLVL.

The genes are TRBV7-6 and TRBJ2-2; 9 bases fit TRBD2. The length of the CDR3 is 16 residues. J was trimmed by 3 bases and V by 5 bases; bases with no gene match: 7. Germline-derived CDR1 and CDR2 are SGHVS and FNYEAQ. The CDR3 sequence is CASSRSGSEDTGELFF. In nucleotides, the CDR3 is TGTGCCAGCAGCCGTAGCGGGAGTGAGGACACCGGGGAGCTGTTTTTT.

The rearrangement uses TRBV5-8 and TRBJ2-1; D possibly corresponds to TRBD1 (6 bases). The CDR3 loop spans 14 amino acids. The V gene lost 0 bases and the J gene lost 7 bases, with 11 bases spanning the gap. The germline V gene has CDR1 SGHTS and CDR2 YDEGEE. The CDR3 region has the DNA TGTGCCAGCAGCTTGGGACAGGCAGATAATGAGCAGTTCTTC. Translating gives CASSLGQADNEQFF.

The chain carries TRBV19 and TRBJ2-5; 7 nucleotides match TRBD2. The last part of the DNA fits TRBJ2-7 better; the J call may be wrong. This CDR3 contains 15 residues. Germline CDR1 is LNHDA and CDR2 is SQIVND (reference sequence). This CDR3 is CASSMTSMGIYEQYF. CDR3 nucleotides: TGTGCCAGTAGTATGACTAGCATGGGGATATACGAGCAGTACTTC.

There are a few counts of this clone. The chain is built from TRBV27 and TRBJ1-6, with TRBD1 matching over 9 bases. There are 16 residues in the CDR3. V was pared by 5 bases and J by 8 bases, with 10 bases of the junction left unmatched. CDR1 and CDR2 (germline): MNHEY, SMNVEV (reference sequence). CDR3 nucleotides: TGTGCCAGCAGTCAACCCCGGGACAGGGTGTATTCACCCCTCCACTTT. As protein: CASSQPRDRVYSPLHF.

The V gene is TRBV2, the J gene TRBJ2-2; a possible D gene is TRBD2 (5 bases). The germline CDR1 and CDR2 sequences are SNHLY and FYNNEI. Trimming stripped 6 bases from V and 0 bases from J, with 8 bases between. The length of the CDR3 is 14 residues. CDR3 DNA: TGTGCCAGCAGAGAGGGATCGAACACCGGGGAGCTGTTTTTT. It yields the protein CASREGSNTGELFF.

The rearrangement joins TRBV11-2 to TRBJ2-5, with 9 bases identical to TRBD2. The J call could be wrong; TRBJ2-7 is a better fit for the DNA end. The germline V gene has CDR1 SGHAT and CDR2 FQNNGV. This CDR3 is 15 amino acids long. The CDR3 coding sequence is TGTGCCAGCAGCTTAGTGGGACTAGCTGGGGGCGAGCAGTACTTC. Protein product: CASSLVGLAGGEQYF.

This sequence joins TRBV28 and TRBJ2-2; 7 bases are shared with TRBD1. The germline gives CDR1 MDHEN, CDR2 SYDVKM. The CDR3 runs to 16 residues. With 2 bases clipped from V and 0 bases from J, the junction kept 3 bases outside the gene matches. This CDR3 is CASSLLGQSNTGELFF. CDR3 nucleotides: TGTGCCAGCAGTTTACTGGGACAGTCGAACACCGGGGAGCTGTTTTTT.

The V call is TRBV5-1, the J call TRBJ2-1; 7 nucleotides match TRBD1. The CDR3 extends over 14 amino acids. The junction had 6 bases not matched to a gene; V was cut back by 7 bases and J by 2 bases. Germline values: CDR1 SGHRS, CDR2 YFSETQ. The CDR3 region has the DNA TGCGCCAGCCACCCCGGGACAGCCTACAATGAGCAGTTCTTC. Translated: CASHPGTAYNEQFF.

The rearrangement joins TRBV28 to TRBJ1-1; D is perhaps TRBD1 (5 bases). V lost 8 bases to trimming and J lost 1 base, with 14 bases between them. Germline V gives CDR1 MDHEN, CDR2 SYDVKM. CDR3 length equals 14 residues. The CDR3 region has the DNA TGTGCCAGCTTCCCATTGCAGGGGAACACTGAAGCTTTCTTT. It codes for CASFPLQGNTEAFF.

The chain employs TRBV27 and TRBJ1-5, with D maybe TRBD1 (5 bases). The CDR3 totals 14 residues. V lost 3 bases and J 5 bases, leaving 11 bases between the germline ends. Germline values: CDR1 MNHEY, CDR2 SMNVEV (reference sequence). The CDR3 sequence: CASSLAGRDQPQHF. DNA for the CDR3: TGTGCCAGCAGTTTGGCGGGGCGCGATCAGCCCCAGCATTTT.

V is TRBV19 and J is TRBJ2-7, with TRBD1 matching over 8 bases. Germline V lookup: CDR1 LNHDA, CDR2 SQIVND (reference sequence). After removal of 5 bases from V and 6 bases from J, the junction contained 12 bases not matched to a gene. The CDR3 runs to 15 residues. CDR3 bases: TGTGCCAGTAGTCGAACAGGGGGTCGGATTGGCGAGCAGTACTTC. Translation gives CASSRTGGRIGEQYF.

The CDR3 reads CASSILRVTDTQYF. The CDR3 DNA follows: TGTGCCAGTAGTATTTTGAGAGTCACAGATACGCAGTATTTT. The rearrangement uses TRBV19 and TRBJ2-3; no clear D. Trimming cost V 3 bases and J 2 bases, with 9 bases left between them. The CDR3 loop spans 14 amino acids. Germline loops: CDR1 LNHDA, CDR2 SQIVND (reference sequence).

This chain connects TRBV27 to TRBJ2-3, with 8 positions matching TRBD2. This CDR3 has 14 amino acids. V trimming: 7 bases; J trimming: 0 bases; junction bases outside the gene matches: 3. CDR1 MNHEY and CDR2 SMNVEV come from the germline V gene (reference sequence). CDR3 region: CASNERGSTDTQYF. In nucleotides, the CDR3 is TGTGCCAGCAATGAGCGGGGGAGCACAGATACGCAGTATTTT.

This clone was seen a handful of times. CDR3 coding DNA: TGTGCCAGCAGTGTAGGACAGGGAGGATATGGCTACACCTTC. This codes for CASSVGQGGYGYTF. This rearrangement joins TRBV2 to TRBJ1-2; 8 nucleotides align to TRBD1. Trimming removed 4 bases from V and 5 bases from J; junction bases left unmatched: 6. The CDR3 has 14 residues. Germline lookup yields CDR1 SNHLY and CDR2 FYNNEI.

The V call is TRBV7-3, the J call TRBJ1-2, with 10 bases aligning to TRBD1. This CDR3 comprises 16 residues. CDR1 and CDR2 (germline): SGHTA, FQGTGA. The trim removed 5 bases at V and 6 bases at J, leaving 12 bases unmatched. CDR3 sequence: CASSLRPRQGAHGYTF. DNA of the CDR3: TGTGCCAGCAGCCTCCGACCTCGACAGGGGGCGCATGGCTACACCTTC.

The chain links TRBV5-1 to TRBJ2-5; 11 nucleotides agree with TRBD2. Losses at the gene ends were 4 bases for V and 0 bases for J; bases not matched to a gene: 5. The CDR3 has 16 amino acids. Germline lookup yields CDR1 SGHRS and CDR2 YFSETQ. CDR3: CASSRGLAAYQETQYF. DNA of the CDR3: TGCGCCAGCAGCAGGGGACTAGCGGCGTACCAAGAGACCCAGTACTTC.

The CDR3 coding sequence is TGTGCCAGCACCCCAGGGTGGTCGAACTACGAGCAGTACTTC. Encoded protein: CASTPGWSNYEQYF. This chain connects TRBV6-1 to TRBJ2-7; the D gene is possibly TRBD1 (5 bases). The CDR3 is 14 amino acids. Trimming pared 7 bases from V and 3 bases from J, leaving 16 bases between. CDR1 MNHNS and CDR2 SASEGT come from the germline V gene.